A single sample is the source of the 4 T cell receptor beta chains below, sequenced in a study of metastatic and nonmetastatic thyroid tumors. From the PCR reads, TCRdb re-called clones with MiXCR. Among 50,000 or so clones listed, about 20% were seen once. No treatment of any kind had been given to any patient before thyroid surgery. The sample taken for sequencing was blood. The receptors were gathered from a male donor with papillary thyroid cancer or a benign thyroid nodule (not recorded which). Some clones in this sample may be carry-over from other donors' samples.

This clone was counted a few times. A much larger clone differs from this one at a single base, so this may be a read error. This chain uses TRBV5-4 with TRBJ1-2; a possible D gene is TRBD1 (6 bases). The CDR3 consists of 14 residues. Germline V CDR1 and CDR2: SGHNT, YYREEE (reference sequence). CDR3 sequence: CASRLGRGPYGYTF. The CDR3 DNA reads TGTGCCAGCAGATTGGGCAGGGGCCCCTATGGCTACACCTTC.

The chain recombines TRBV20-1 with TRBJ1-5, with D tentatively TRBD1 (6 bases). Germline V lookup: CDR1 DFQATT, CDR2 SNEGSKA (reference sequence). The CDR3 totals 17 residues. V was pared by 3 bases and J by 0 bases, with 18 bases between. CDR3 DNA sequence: TGCAGTGCTAGCCCCGGTGGAGGGGGGGGTAGCAATCAGCCCCAGCATTTT. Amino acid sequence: CSASPGGGGGSNQPQHF.

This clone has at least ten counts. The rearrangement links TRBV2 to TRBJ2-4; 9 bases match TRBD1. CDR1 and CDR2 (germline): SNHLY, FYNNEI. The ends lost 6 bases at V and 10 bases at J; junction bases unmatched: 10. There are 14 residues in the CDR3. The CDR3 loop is CASSKTGGSLIQYF. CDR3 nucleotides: TGTGCCAGCAGCAAGACAGGGGGTAGCCTGATTCAGTACTTC.

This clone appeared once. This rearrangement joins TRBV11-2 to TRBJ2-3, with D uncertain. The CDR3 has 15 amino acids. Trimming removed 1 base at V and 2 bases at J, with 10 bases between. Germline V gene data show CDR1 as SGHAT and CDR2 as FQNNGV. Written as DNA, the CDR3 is TGTGCCAGCAGCTTAGTTGGTCACTTCACAGATACGCAGTATTTT. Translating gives CASSLVGHFTDTQYF.